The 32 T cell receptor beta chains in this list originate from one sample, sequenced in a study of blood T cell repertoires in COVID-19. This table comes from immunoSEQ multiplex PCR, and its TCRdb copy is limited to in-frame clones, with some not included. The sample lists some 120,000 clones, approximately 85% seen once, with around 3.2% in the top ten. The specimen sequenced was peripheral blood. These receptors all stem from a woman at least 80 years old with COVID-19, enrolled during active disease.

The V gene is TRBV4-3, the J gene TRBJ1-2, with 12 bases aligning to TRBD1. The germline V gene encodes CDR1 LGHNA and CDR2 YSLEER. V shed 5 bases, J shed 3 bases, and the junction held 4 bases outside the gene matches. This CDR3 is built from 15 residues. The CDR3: CASSSRDRGHYGYTF. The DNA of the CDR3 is TGCGCCAGCAGCTCCCGGGACAGGGGGCACTATGGCTACACCTTC.

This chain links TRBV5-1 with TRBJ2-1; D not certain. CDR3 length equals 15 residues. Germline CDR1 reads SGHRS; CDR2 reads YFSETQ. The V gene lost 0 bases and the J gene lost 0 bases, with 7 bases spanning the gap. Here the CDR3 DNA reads TGCGCCAGCAGCTTGGTTTCTAGCTCCTACAATGAGCAGTTCTTC. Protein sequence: CASSLVSSSYNEQFF. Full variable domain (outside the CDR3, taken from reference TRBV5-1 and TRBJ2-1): KAGVTQTPRYLIKTRGQQVTLSCSPISGHRSVSWYQQTPGQGLQFLFEYFSETQRNKGNFPGRFSGRQFSNSRSEMNVSTLELGDSALYLCASSLVSSSYNEQFFGPGTRLTVL.

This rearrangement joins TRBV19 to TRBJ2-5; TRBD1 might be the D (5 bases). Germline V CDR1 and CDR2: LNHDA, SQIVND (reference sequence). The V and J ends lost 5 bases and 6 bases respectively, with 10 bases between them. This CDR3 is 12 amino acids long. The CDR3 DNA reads TGTGCCAGTAGTGAAGGGGCGAAGACCCAGTACTTC. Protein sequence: CASSEGAKTQYF.

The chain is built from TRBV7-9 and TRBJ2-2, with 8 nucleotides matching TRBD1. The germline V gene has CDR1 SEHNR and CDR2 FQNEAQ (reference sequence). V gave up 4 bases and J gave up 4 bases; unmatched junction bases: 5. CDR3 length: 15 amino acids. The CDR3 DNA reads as TGTGCCAGCAGCTACTCAGGGGGCGGCACCGGGGAGCTGTTTTTT. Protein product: CASSYSGGGTGELFF.

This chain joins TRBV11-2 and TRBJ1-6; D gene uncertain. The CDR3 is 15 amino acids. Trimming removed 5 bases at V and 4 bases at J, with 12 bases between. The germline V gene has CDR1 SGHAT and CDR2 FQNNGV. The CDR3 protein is CASSRASGYNSPLHF. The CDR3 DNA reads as TGTGCCAGCAGCCGCGCATCGGGGTATAATTCACCCCTCCACTTT.

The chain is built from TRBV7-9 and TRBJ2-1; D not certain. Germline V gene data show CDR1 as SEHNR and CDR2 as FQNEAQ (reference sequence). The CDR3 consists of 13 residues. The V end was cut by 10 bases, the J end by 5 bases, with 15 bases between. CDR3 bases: TGTGCCACCACAGCTCTTCCCCACAATGAGCAGTTCTTC. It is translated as CATTALPHNEQFF.

The CDR3 coding sequence is TGTGCCAGCACCCTGCGGGGTCTAGCGGGCACAATAGATGAGCAGTTCTTC. It yields the protein CASTLRGLAGTIDEQFF. The chain has TRBV7-8 and TRBJ2-1, with 8 bases lining up with TRBD2. V shed 7 bases, J shed 8 bases, and the junction held 19 bases outside the gene matches. CDR1 and CDR2 (germline): SGHVS, FQNEAQ. The CDR3 loop spans 17 amino acids.

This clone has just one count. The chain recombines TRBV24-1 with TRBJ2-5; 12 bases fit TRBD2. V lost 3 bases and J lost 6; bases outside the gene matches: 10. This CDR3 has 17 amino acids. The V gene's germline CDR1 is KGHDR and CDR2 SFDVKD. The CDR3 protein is CATSDETSGSGFKTQYF. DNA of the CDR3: TGTGCCACCAGTGATGAGACTAGCGGGAGTGGATTTAAGACCCAGTACTTC.

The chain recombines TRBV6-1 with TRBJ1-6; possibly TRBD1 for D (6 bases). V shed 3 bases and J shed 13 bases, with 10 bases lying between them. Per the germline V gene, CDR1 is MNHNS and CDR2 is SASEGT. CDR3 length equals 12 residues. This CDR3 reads CASSETGTPLHF. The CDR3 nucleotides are TGTGCCAGCAGTGAGACAGGCACTCCCCTCCACTTT.

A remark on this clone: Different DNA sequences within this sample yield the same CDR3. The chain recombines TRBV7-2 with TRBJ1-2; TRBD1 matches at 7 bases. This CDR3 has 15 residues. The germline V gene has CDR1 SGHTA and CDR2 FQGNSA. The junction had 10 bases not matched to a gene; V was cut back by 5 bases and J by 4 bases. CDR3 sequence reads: CASSPRDRLLYGYTF. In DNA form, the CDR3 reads TGTGCCAGCAGCCCCCGGGACAGACTACTCTATGGCTACACCTTC.

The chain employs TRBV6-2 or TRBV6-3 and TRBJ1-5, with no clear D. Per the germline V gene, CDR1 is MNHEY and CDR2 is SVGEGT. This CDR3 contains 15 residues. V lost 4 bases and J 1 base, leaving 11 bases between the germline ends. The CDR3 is CASSSRLTSNQPQHF. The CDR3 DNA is TGTGCCAGCAGTTCGAGACTTACGAGCAATCAGCCCCAGCATTTT.

This CDR3 is CASSPGLAGRTGELFF. CDR3 coding DNA: TGTGCCAGCAGCCCCGGACTAGCGGGACGCACCGGGGAGCTGTTTTTT. The V call is TRBV5-6, the J call TRBJ2-2, with 12 bases matching TRBD2. The CDR3 covers 16 residues. V lost 4 bases, J lost 4 bases, and 5 bases stayed unmatched. Per germline, CDR1 SGHDT and CDR2 YYEEEE.

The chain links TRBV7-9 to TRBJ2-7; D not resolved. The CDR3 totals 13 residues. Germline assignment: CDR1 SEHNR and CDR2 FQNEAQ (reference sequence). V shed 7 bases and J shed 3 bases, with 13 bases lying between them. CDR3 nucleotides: TGTGCCAGCACTCCGGGTAGATTCTACGAGCAGTACTTC. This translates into CASTPGRFYEQYF.

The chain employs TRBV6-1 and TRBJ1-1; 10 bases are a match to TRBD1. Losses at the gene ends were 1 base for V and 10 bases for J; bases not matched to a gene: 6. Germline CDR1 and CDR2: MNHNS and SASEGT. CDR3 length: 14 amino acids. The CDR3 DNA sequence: TGTGCCAGCAGTGAAGGACAGGGGGCGAGTCGAGCTTTCTTT. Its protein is CASSEGQGASRAFF.

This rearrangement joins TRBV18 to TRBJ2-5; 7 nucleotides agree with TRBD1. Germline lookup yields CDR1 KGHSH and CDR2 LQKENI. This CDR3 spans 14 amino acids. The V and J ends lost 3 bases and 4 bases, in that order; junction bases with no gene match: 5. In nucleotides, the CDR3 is TGTGCCAGCTCACCGACGACAGGGACAGAGACCCAGTACTTC. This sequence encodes CASSPTTGTETQYF.

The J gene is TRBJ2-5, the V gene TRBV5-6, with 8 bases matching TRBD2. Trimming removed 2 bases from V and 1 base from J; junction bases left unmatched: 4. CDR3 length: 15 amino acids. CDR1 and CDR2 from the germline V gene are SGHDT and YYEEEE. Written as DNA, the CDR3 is TGTGCCAGCAGCTTTCTCGGACTAGCCCAAGAGACCCAGTACTTC. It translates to CASSFLGLAQETQYF.

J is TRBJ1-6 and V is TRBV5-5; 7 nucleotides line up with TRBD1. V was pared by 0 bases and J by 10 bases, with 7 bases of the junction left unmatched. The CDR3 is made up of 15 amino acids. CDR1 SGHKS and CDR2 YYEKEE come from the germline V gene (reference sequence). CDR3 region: CASSLVTTGSSPLHF. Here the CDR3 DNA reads TGTGCCAGCAGCTTGGTTACGACAGGGTCATCACCCCTCCACTTT. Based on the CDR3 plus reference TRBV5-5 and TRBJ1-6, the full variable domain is DAGVTQSPTHLIKTRGQQVTLRCSPISGHKSVSWYQQVLGQGPQFIFQYYEKEERGRGNFPDRFSARQFPNYSSELNVNALLLGDSALYLCASSLVTTGSSPLHFGNGTRLTVT.

DNA for the CDR3: TGTGCCAGCAGACTTACTGGGACAGTCTACGAGCAGTACTTC. Encoded protein: CASRLTGTVYEQYF. The V gene is TRBV7-2, the J gene TRBJ2-7; TRBD1 aligns across 7 bases. Germline V gives CDR1 SGHTA, CDR2 FQGNSA. CDR3 length: 14 amino acids. V dropped 6 bases and J dropped 3; count of bases not matched to a gene: 8.

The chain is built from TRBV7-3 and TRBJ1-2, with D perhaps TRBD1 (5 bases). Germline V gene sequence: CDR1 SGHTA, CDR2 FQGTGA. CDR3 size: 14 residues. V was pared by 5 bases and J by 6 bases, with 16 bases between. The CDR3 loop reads CASSPHPGGNGYTF. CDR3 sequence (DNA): TGTGCCAGCAGCCCCCACCCGGGGGGGAATGGCTACACCTTC.

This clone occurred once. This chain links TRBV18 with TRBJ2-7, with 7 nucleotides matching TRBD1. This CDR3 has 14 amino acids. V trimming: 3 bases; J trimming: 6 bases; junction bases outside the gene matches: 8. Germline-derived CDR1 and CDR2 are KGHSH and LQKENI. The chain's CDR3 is CASSPSTTGVEQYF. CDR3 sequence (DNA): TGTGCCAGCTCACCTTCCACTACAGGGGTCGAGCAGTACTTC. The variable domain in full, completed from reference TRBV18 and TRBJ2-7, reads NAGVMQNPRHLVRRRGQEARLRCSPMKGHSHVYWYRQLPEEGLKFMVYLQKENIIDESGMPKERFSAEFPKEGPSILRIQQVVRGDSAAYFCASSPSTTGVEQYFGPGTRLTVT.

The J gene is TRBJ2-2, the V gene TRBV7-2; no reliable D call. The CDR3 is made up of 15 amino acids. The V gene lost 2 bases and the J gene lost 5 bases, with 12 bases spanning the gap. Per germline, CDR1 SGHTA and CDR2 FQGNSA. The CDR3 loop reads CASSLYPGSTGELFF. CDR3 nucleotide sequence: TGTGCCAGCAGCTTATATCCCGGTTCAACCGGGGAGCTGTTTTTT.

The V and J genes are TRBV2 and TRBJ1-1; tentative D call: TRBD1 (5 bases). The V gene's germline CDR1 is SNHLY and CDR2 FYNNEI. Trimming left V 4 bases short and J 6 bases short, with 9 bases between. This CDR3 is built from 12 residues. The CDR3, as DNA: TGTGCCAGCAGTGTCGGGGGAGCTGAAGCTTTCTTT. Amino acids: CASSVGGAEAFF.

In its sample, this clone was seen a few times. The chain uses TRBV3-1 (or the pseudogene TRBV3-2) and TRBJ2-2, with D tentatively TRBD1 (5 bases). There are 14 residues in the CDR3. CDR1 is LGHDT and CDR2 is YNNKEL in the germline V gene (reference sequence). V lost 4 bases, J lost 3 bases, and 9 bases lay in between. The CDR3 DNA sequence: TGTGCCAGCAGCCTCGGACACGACACCGGGGAGCTGTTTTTT. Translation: CASSLGHDTGELFF.

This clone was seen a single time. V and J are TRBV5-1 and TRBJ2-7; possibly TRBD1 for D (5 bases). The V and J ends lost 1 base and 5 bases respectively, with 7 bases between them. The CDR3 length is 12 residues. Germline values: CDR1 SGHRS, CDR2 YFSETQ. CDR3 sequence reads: CASSLQGNEQYF. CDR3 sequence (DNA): TGCGCCAGCAGCTTGCAGGGCAACGAGCAGTACTTC.

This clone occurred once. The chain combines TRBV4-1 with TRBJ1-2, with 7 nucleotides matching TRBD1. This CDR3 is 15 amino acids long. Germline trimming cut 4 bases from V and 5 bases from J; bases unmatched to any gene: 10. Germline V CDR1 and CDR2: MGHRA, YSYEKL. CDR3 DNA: TGCGCCAGCAGCCGTGAGCCAGCGACAGGGTATGGCTACACCTTC. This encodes CASSREPATGYGYTF.

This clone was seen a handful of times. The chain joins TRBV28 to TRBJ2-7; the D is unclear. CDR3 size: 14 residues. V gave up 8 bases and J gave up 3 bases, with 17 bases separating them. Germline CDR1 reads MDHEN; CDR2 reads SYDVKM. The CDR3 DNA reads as TGTGCCAGCTCCGTTTTGGCCCGCCTCTACGAGCAGTACTTC. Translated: CASSVLARLYEQYF.

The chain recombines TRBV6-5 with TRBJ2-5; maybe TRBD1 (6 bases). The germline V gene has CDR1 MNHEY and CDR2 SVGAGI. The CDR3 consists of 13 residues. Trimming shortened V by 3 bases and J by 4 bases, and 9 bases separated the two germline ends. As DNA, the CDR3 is TGTGCCAGCAGTTATGGGGGCTCAGAGACCCAGTACTTC. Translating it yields CASSYGGSETQYF.

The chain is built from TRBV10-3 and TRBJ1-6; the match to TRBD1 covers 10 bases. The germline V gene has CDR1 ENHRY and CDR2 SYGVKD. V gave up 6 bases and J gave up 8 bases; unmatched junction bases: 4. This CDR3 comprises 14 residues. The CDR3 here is CAISHGQGDSPLHF. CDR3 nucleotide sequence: TGTGCCATCAGCCACGGACAGGGGGATTCACCCCTCCACTTT.

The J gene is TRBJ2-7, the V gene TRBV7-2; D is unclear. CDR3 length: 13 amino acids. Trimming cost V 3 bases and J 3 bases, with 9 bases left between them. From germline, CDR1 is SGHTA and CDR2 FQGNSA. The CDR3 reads CASSFSSDYEQYF. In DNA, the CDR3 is TGTGCCAGCAGCTTTTCCAGTGACTACGAGCAGTACTTC.

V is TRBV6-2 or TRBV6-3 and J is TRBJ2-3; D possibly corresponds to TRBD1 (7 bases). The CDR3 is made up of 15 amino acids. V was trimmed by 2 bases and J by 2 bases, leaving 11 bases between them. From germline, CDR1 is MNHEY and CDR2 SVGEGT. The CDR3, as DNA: TGTGCCAGCAGTTACGGAGGGACAGACACAGATACGCAGTATTTT. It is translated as CASSYGGTDTDTQYF.

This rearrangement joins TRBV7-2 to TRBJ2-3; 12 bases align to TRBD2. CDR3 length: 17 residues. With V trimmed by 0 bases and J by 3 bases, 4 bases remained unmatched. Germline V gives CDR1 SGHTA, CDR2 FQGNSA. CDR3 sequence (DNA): TGTGCCAGCAGCTTAGCGACTAGCGGGAGTGGGACAGATACGCAGTATTTT. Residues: CASSLATSGSGTDTQYF.

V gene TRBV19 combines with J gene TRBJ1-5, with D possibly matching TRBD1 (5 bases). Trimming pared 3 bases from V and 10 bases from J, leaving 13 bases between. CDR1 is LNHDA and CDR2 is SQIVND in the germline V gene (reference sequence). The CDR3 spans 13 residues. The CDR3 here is CASSIRQGEPQHF. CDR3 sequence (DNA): TGTGCCAGTAGTATTAGGCAGGGTGAACCCCAGCATTTT.